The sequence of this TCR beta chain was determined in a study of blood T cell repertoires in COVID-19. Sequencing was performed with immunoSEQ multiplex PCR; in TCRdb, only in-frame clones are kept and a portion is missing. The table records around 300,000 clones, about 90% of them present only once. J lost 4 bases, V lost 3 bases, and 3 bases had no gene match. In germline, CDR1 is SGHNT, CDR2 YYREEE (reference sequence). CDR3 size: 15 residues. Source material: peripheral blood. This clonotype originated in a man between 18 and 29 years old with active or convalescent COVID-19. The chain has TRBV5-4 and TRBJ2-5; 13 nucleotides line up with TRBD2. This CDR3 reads CASSSTSGGSETQYF. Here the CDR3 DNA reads TGTGCCAGCAGCTCGACTAGCGGGGGGTCAGAGACCCAGTACTTC.